This T cell receptor (beta chain) was obtained from a study of response to subunit inactivated influenza vaccine. Comment on this clonotype: The antigen is undetermined.

Trimming took 3 bases from V and 4 from J, leaving 8 bases between them. The germline V gene encodes CDR1 SEHNR and CDR2 FQNEAQ (reference sequence). The CDR3 has 13 residues. TCRdb re-analysed the RT-PCR reads in MiXCR, keeping a single row per CDR3 protein. The sample consists of under 850,000 distinct CDR3 sequences, around 20% of them appearing once. Points from the study as a whole: Few additional T cells are recruited per seasonal influenza vaccination, authors suggested.

The receptor was isolated from a man aged 50 to 60 who received an inactivated influenza vaccine. V gene TRBV7-9 combines with J gene TRBJ2-3; D gene unclear. The input for sequencing was PBMCs from blood, taken about 5 days after vaccination. For the CDR3, the DNA is TGTGCCAGCAGCTTCCCGCGCCCAGATACGCAGTATTTT. Its translation: CASSFPRPDTQYF.